Below are 23 T cell receptor beta chains sequenced from a single sample in a study of siplizumab effects on memory and regulatory T cells. The method was immunoSEQ multiplex PCR; TCRdb's version includes in-frame clones alone and lacks a portion of them. Counted here are 75,000 to 95,000 clones, more than 80% occurring once; the ten biggest clones make up around 16%. What was sequenced was CD4+ T cells sorted from blood. These receptor sequences come from a human donor in good health.

The V call is TRBV5-1, the J call TRBJ2-5; D uncertain. The J call may be incorrect, as the DNA end agrees better with TRBJ2-7. CDR1 is SGHRS and CDR2 is YFSETQ in the germline V gene. This CDR3 has 16 amino acids. CDR3 in DNA: TGCGCCAGCAGCCTCTCCTATTTCGGCTTCCCTGTCGAGCAGTACTTC. Protein sequence: CASSLSYFGFPVEQYF.

The chain links TRBV29-1 to TRBJ2-2; D ambiguous. This CDR3 is 13 amino acids long. Germline V gene lookup returns CDR1 SQVTM and CDR2 ANQGSEA. V lost 5 bases and J 0 bases, leaving 7 bases between the germline ends. For the CDR3, the DNA is TGCAGCGTTCGCAGCGCGAACACCGGGGAGCTGTTTTTT. It encodes CSVRSANTGELFF.

This clone was found once. V is TRBV7-8 and J is TRBJ2-1, with 7 bases identical to TRBD2. J gave up 6 bases and V 6 bases, and 11 bases lay outside the gene matches. Germline V lookup: CDR1 SGHVS, CDR2 FQNEAQ. The CDR3 spans 15 residues. Here the CDR3 reads CASRTSLLAANEQFF. As DNA, the CDR3 is TGTGCCAGCAGAACATCCCTGCTAGCGGCCAATGAGCAGTTCTTC.

This sequence joins TRBV30 and TRBJ1-4; D possibly corresponds to TRBD1 (5 bases). This CDR3 has 13 amino acids. V was clipped by 2 bases and J by 8 bases, with 12 bases between them. Germline CDR1 and CDR2: GTSNPN and SVGIG (reference sequence). The CDR3 protein is CAWSSGIGEKLFF. The CDR3, as DNA: TGTGCCTGGAGTTCAGGGATCGGGGAAAAACTGTTTTTT.

This chain links TRBV19 with TRBJ2-7; 13 positions agree with TRBD2. There are 15 residues in the CDR3. V shed 5 bases, J shed 3 bases, and the junction held 4 bases outside the gene matches. Germline assignment: CDR1 LNHDA and CDR2 SQIVND (reference sequence). CDR3 loop: CASSVTSGRFYEQYF. CDR3 DNA: TGTGCCAGTAGTGTGACTAGCGGGAGGTTCTACGAGCAGTACTTC.

This clone came up once. J is TRBJ2-3 and V is TRBV10-3; no definite D call. The CDR3 runs 13 residues. Germline CDR1 and CDR2: ENHRY and SYGVKD. With 6 bases removed from V and 0 bases from J, the gap between germline ends came to 7 bases. This CDR3 reads CAISRESTDTQYF. DNA of the CDR3: TGTGCCATCAGCCGAGAGAGCACAGATACGCAGTATTTT.

V and J are TRBV7-8 and TRBJ2-1; TRBD2 matches at 10 bases. J lost 2 bases, V lost 2 bases, and 0 bases had no gene match. CDR3 length: 15 amino acids. Germline V gene data show CDR1 as SGHVS and CDR2 as FQNEAQ. The CDR3 sequence is CASSLSGRAYNEQFF. In nucleotides, the CDR3 is TGTGCCAGCAGCTTAAGCGGGAGGGCCTACAATGAGCAGTTCTTC.

The CDR3 DNA reads as TGTGCCAGCAGCCCCGGGGGACGTAGTGTAACAGATACGCAGTATTTT. The encoded protein is CASSPGGRSVTDTQYF. This rearrangement joins TRBV7-9 to TRBJ2-3; weak D call: TRBD2 (6 bases). V was trimmed by 5 bases and J by 3 bases, leaving 18 bases between them. This CDR3 is 16 amino acids long. CDR1 is SEHNR and CDR2 is FQNEAQ in the germline V gene (reference sequence).

This clone has just a few counts. V gene TRBV7-6 combines with J gene TRBJ2-5, with 7 bases that match TRBD2. Per the germline V gene, CDR1 is SGHVS and CDR2 is FNYEAQ. Trimming cost V 5 bases and J 1 base; bases outside gene matches: 7. The CDR3 spans 15 residues. The CDR3: CASSPGGGPQETQYF. Written as DNA, the CDR3 is TGTGCCAGCAGCCCGGGGGGAGGCCCCCAAGAGACCCAGTACTTC.

In the case of this clone: Additional DNA sequences in this sample encode the identical CDR3. This chain links TRBV9 with TRBJ2-1; 13 bases fit TRBD2. CDR1 SGDLS and CDR2 YYNGEE come from the germline V gene. This CDR3 region has 17 residues. The V and J ends lost 3 bases and 4 bases, in that order; junction bases with no gene match: 7. The CDR3 here is CASSARTSGSSYNEQFF. CDR3 nucleotides: TGTGCCAGCAGCGCCCGGACTAGCGGGAGTAGTTACAATGAGCAGTTCTTC.

This clone was counted between two and nine times. The chain carries TRBV6-5 and TRBJ2-2; D is possibly TRBD2 (6 bases). From germline, CDR1 is MNHEY and CDR2 SVGAGI. V lost 2 bases, J lost 5 bases, and 6 bases lay in between. This CDR3 is 13 amino acids long. For the CDR3, the DNA is TGTGCCAGCAGTTACGGGAGGACCGGGGAGCTGTTTTTT. Translation: CASSYGRTGELFF.

J is TRBJ2-7 and V is TRBV30; 7 nucleotides agree with TRBD2. Trimming took 4 bases from V and 1 from J; bases not matched to a gene: 4. The CDR3 loop spans 13 amino acids. CDR1 is GTSNPN and CDR2 is SVGIG in the germline V gene (reference sequence). CDR3 sequence reads: CAWKSGGSYEQYF. The CDR3 region has the DNA TGTGCCTGGAAATCGGGGGGTTCCTACGAGCAGTACTTC.

The rearrangement uses TRBV7-2 and TRBJ2-7; 8 bases are shared with TRBD2. Germline assignment: CDR1 SGHTA and CDR2 FQGNSA. This CDR3 comprises 15 residues. J gave up 1 base and V 0 bases, and 2 bases lay outside the gene matches. CDR3 residues: CASSLALADSYEQYF. CDR3 coding DNA: TGTGCCAGCAGCTTAGCACTAGCGGATTCCTACGAGCAGTACTTC.

The chain is built from TRBV16 and TRBJ2-6; TRBD1 agrees at 7 bases. Trimming cost V 6 bases and J 2 bases; bases outside gene matches: 4. The V gene's germline CDR1 is KGHSY and CDR2 FQNENV. This CDR3 comprises 15 residues. Here the CDR3 reads CASSPQGAGANVLTF. CDR3 coding DNA: TGTGCCAGCAGTCCTCAGGGGGCTGGGGCCAACGTCCTGACTTTC.

The chain is built from TRBV11-2 and TRBJ2-7; tentative D call: TRBD2 (6 bases). The CDR3 spans 14 residues. V lost 0 bases to trimming and J lost 5 bases, with 11 bases between them. CDR1 is SGHAT and CDR2 is FQNNGV in the germline V gene. CDR3 DNA sequence: TGTGCCAGCAGCTTAGACCAATGGGGGGACGAGCAGTACTTC. Amino acids: CASSLDQWGDEQYF.

The chain employs TRBV11-3 and TRBJ2-1, with 11 bases lining up with TRBD2. V shed 5 bases and J 7 bases; nucleotides not matched to a gene: 10. Germline values: CDR1 SGHNT, CDR2 YENEEA. The CDR3 is made up of 16 amino acids. CDR3 in DNA: TGTGCCAGCAGCCAAGGAACTAGCGGGAGAACAAATGAGCAGTTCTTC. Residues: CASSQGTSGRTNEQFF.

The chain is built from TRBV2 and TRBJ1-2, with 7 bases identical to TRBD1. The ends lost 5 bases at V and 0 bases at J; junction bases unmatched: 3. The CDR3 has 14 amino acids. Germline CDR1 and CDR2: SNHLY and FYNNEI. In nucleotides, the CDR3 is TGTGCCAGCAGTCGGGACAGACCTAACTATGGCTACACCTTC. Its protein product is CASSRDRPNYGYTF. The whole variable domain, filled in from reference TRBV2 and TRBJ1-2, reads EPEVTQTPSHQVTQMGQEVILRCVPISNHLYFYWYRQILGQKVEFLVSFYNNEISEKSEIFDDQFSVERPDGSNFTLKIRSTKLEDSAMYFCASSRDRPNYGYTFGSGTRLTVV.

This clone was seen just once. The same CDR3 can be traced to other DNA sequences in this sample. The V gene is TRBV18, the J gene TRBJ2-3; TRBD2 is a possible D gene (5 bases). Trimming removed 3 bases from V and 6 bases from J, with 10 bases in between. Looked up from germline, CDR1 is KGHSH and CDR2 is LQKENI. The CDR3 totals 13 residues. The CDR3 spells CASSPGAADTQYF. CDR3 nucleotide sequence: TGTGCCAGCTCACCCGGAGCGGCGGATACGCAGTATTTT.

The chain links TRBV6-1 to TRBJ1-5, with unresolved D. Germline CDR1 MNHNS, CDR2 SASEGT. CDR3 length: 15 residues. Trimming stripped 0 bases from V and 1 base from J, with 7 bases between. The CDR3 DNA reads TGTGCCAGCAGTGAAGCAGGAATGAGCAATCAGCCCCAGCATTTT. This gives the protein CASSEAGMSNQPQHF.

This clone was counted once. J is TRBJ1-4 and V is TRBV5-1, with D possibly TRBD1 on 6 matching bases. The CDR3 spans 13 residues. The germline V and J ends were trimmed by 2 bases and 8 bases, with 10 bases remaining between them. Germline V lookup: CDR1 SGHRS, CDR2 YFSETQ. The CDR3 is CASSFNRDEKLFF. CDR3 coding DNA: TGCGCCAGCAGCTTTAACAGGGACGAAAAACTGTTTTTT.

V usage is TRBV7-9 and J usage is TRBJ2-5; 8 bases align to TRBD2. The length of the CDR3 is 16 residues. CDR1 SEHNR and CDR2 FQNEAQ come from the germline V gene (reference sequence). The trim removed 1 base at V and 4 bases at J, leaving 8 bases unmatched. As DNA, the CDR3 is TGTGCCAGCAGCTTAGTGATCGGGAGGGCCACAGAGACCCAGTACTTC. Protein: CASSLVIGRATETQYF.

For the CDR3, the DNA is TGTGCCACCCAAGCGGGCGGGATAGCCAAAAACATTCAGTACTTC. Translation: CATQAGGIAKNIQYF. The chain couples TRBV19 to TRBJ2-4; possibly TRBD2 for D (6 bases). The CDR3 contains 15 residues. V dropped 10 bases and J dropped 0 bases, with 16 bases sitting between them. The V gene's germline CDR1 is LNHDA and CDR2 SQIVND (reference sequence).

This clone was counted once. The chain joins TRBV19 to TRBJ2-1; 12 nucleotides align to TRBD2. CDR1 is LNHDA and CDR2 is SQIVND in the germline V gene (reference sequence). The CDR3 covers 16 residues. V lost 6 bases, J lost 6 bases, and 9 bases stayed unmatched. This chain's CDR3 is CASSFLAGGVPNEQFF. The DNA of the CDR3 is TGTGCCAGTAGCTTTCTAGCGGGAGGGGTCCCCAATGAGCAGTTCTTC.